These 4 T cell receptor beta chains came from one sample sequenced in a study of neurological immune-mediated disorders. TCRdb called the 5' RACE reads again in MiXCR, with one record for every CDR3 protein. The sample holds 45,000 to 55,000 distinct CDR3 sequences, about 3.8% seen once. The specimen was PBMCs. Source of these receptors: a man aged 60-69 years with multiple sclerosis.

This chain connects TRBV6-4 to TRBJ2-2, with 13 bases identical to TRBD2. CDR3 length: 17 amino acids. The V gene's germline CDR1 is MRHNA and CDR2 SNTAGT. The V gene end was trimmed by 5 bases and the J gene end by 0 bases; junction bases not matched to a gene: 3. The CDR3 DNA reads as TGTGCCAGCAGTCGGACTAGCGGGGGTGCGAACACCGGGGAGCTGTTTTTT. It translates to CASSRTSGGANTGELFF.

This clonotype was counted many times. The chain uses TRBV6-1 and TRBJ2-3; D perhaps matches TRBD1 (7 bases). V lost 2 bases, J lost 4 bases, and 13 bases lay in between. The CDR3 covers 15 residues. Germline V lookup: CDR1 MNHNS, CDR2 SASEGT. CDR3 protein: CASSESQGGADTQYF. CDR3 bases: TGTGCCAGCAGTGAATCCCAGGGGGGCGCAGATACGCAGTATTTT.

In its sample, this clonotype was seen many times. The rearrangement uses TRBV30 and TRBJ1-1; TRBD1 might be the D (6 bases). Per the germline V gene, CDR1 is GTSNPN and CDR2 is SVGIG (reference sequence). This CDR3 contains 10 residues. V was clipped by 7 bases and J by 11 bases, with 14 bases between them. The CDR3, as DNA: TGTGCCTACAGACAGGCCGGTGCTTTCTTT. It specifies CAYRQAGAFF.

V usage is TRBV12-3 or TRBV12-4 and J usage is TRBJ2-3; 10 bases match TRBD1. V lost 5 bases to trimming and J lost 7 bases; unmatched junction nucleotides: 9. CDR3 length: 15 amino acids. CDR3 residues: CASSPPRDRGYTQYF. The DNA for the CDR3 is TGTGCCAGCAGTCCTCCCCGGGACAGGGGATATACGCAGTATTTT.